This paragraph covers one T cell receptor beta chain sequence. Its specificity is not known. The CDR3 loop spans 13 amino acids. The germline gives CDR1 SNHLY, CDR2 FYNNEI. V lost 4 bases and J 4 bases, leaving 10 bases between the germline ends. Repertoires were generated with immunoSEQ multiplex PCR, while TCRdb's copy carries only in-frame clones and drops some. Of under 200,000 clones in the sample, roughly nine tenths were seen once. This sample was included in a study of T cell responses to AZD1222 COVID-19 vaccine. Study results and limitations: Targets within unmutated variant regions were reportedly found for nearly half of spike-specific TCRs. The donors showed a predominance of white British ancestry and of females, with possible underestimation of clonal diversity. Spike-specific TCR breadth rose after two AZD1222 doses, and depth rose as well. Spike regions recognized by vaccine-associated CD4 TCRs spanned the protein, led by 160-218 and 743-854.

The chain recombines TRBV2 with TRBJ1-2; possible D gene TRBD1, 5 bases. This sequence was found in an adult in good health. Source: peripheral blood, taken on day 0 of MenACWY control vaccination. CDR3 sequence (DNA): TGTGCCAGCAGTGCTTCCGGGGGCTATGGCTACACCTTC. Its protein product is CASSASGGYGYTF.